Listed below are T cell receptor beta chains from one sample, sequenced in a study of blood T cells in healthy people across ages. MiXCR, applied by TCRdb to the 5' RACE reads, yields one record per CDR3 protein. This table holds around 990,000 distinct CDR3 sequences, 20% to 25% found once. In addition, the sample was reused for a study of T cells of mothers and their children.

The sample comprised blood. The receptors were gathered from a girl aged 2-10 years in good health. Both conserved end residues are part of each CDR3. D genes are given only for firm matches. Size values are once, few and many counts, or a class for expanded clones, and some rows have none.

clone_size,v_call,d_call,j_call,cdr3_nt,cdr3_aa
few,TRBV28,TRBD1,TRBJ2-1,TGTGCCAGTAAGGACAGGGGGTTTAACAATGAGCAGTTCTTC,CASKDRGFNNEQFF
few,TRBV29-1,-,TRBJ2-1,TGCAGCGTTGCAGGGAGGACCGAATGGTTCTTC,CSVAGRTEWFF
-,TRBV12-3/TRBV12-4,TRBD2,TRBJ2-5,TGTGCCAGCAGTTTGGGGAGGGAACCTACCTTC,CASSLGREPTF
few,TRBV12-3/TRBV12-4,-,TRBJ2-4,TGTGCCAGCAGTTTAGAATCGGGGTATGAGCACATTCAGTACTTC,CASSLESGYEHIQYF
-,TRBV20-1,-,TRBJ1-1,TGCAGTGCTAGAACCGTTCCAGAAGCTTTCTTT,CSARTVPEAFF
few,TRBV7-2,-,TRBJ2-3,TGTGCCAGCAGCCCGCGAGCGGGTAGCACAGATACGCAGTATTTT,CASSPRAGSTDTQYF
few,TRBV28,-,TRBJ2-4,TGTGCCACATCGACAGCCGTCCTATCCTCAGCCAAAAACATTCAGTACTTC,CATSTAVLSSAKNIQYF
-,TRBV20-1,-,TRBJ1-4,TGCAGTGCTAGGGAGAAGGAGGTTGGTGAAAAACTGTTTTTT,CSAREKEVGEKLFF
-,TRBV20-1,TRBD2,TRBJ2-3,TGCAGTGCTGAGCGGGAGTATATGGAAACAGATACGCAGTATTTT,CSAEREYMETDTQYF
-,TRBV27,-,TRBJ2-5,TGTGCCAGCAGTCCAAGAGGAGGGGGTATAGAGACCCAGTACTTC,CASSPRGGGIETQYF
-,TRBV13,-,TRBJ2-7,TGTGCCAGCAGCCCCCGTCCCAGGGGTGGGTACGAGCAGTACTTC,CASSPRPRGGYEQYF
-,TRBV20-1,-,TRBJ1-2,TGCAGTGCTAGAGATCCCTCGGAGAGGTCCGGCTACACCTTC,CSARDPSERSGYTF
-,TRBV29-1,TRBD1,TRBJ1-1,TGCAGCGTTGTCGGGCAGGGGGTCGGGGACACTGAAGCTTTCTTT,CSVVGQGVGDTEAFF
few,TRBV29-1,-,TRBJ2-1,TGCAGCGTTGAAGTATGGCGGAGGGCCTACAATGAGCAGTTCTTC,CSVEVWRRAYNEQFF
few,TRBV29-1,TRBD2,TRBJ2-7,TGCAGCGTTGAAACCCGGCCTAGCGGTGCGTACGAGCAGTACTTC,CSVETRPSGAYEQYF
-,TRBV7-2,TRBD2,TRBJ2-1,TGTGCCAGCAGCTTAGTAGTGGCGGGGGACAATGAGCAGTTCTTC,CASSLVVAGDNEQFF
many,TRBV28,TRBD1,TRBJ2-5,TGTGCCAGCAGTGGAAGGGACAGGGGGATGGAGGAGACCCAGTACTTC,CASSGRDRGMEETQYF